A single sample is the source of the 20 T cell receptor beta chains below, sequenced in a study of cytotoxic CD8 clonotypes in ibrutinib-treated CLL. Repertoires were generated with immunoSEQ multiplex PCR, while TCRdb's copy carries only in-frame clones and drops some. The sample shows approximately 300,000 clones, just under 80% of them seen only once. Sequences were derived from PBMCs, sampled before ibrutinib treatment. The receptors originated from a human donor with chronic lymphocytic leukemia.

The rearrangement joins TRBV28 to TRBJ2-3; unclear D gene. Germline V gene data show CDR1 as MDHEN and CDR2 as SYDVKM. The CDR3 has 14 amino acids. Trimming took 1 base from V and 7 from J, leaving 12 bases between them. The CDR3 DNA reads as TGTGCCAGCAGTTTATTTAGAACTACCAATACGCAGTATTTT. Protein product: CASSLFRTTNTQYF.

CDR3 sequence: CASSLTAGNYNEQFF. The CDR3, as DNA: TGTGCCAGCAGTTTAACGGCAGGGAATTACAATGAGCAGTTCTTC. J is TRBJ2-1 and V is TRBV27; TRBD1 might be the D (5 bases). The V gene's germline CDR1 is MNHEY and CDR2 SMNVEV (reference sequence). With 2 bases removed from V and 4 bases from J, the gap between germline ends came to 12 bases. The CDR3 is 15 amino acids.

This chain uses TRBV5-1 with TRBJ1-2, with TRBD1 matching over 7 bases. Trimming removed 5 bases from V and 0 bases from J; junction bases left unmatched: 13. CDR3 length equals 17 residues. Germline lookup yields CDR1 SGHRS and CDR2 YFSETQ. The CDR3 coding sequence is TGCGCCAGCAGTCTTGATGTACAGGGGTCGGCTAACTATGGCTACACCTTC. It specifies CASSLDVQGSANYGYTF. The variable domain in full, with the rest retrieved from reference TRBV5-1 and TRBJ1-2, is KAGVTQTPRYLIKTRGQQVTLSCSPISGHRSVSWYQQTPGQGLQFLFEYFSETQRNKGNFPGRFSGRQFSNSRSEMNVSTLELGDSALYLCASSLDVQGSANYGYTFGSGTRLTVV.

The chain combines TRBV28 with TRBJ2-1, with 9 nucleotides matching TRBD2. The trim removed 6 bases at V and 7 bases at J, leaving 16 bases unmatched. The germline CDR1 and CDR2 sequences are MDHEN and SYDVKM. The CDR3 is made up of 17 amino acids. The CDR3 here is CASRAPFWTSAPNEQFF. In nucleotides, the CDR3 is TGTGCCAGCAGGGCCCCTTTTTGGACTAGCGCTCCTAATGAGCAGTTCTTC.

A single count supports this clone. V is TRBV13 and J is TRBJ2-2; 9 bases are shared with TRBD2. Germline values: CDR1 PRHDT, CDR2 FYEKMQ (reference sequence). This CDR3 region has 18 residues. Germline trimming cut 4 bases from V and 1 base from J; bases unmatched to any gene: 10. The CDR3, as DNA: TGTGCCAGCAGCTACGAGGCAATAGCGGGGGAGAACACCGGGGAGCTGTTTTTT. This encodes CASSYEAIAGENTGELFF.

This rearrangement joins TRBV12-5 to TRBJ2-7; TRBD2 is a possible D gene (5 bases). The CDR3 is 14 residues long. Germline CDR1 LGHNT, CDR2 FRNRAP. Trimming cost V 5 bases and J 3 bases, with 14 bases left between them. The chain's CDR3 is CASGGSGKRYEQYF. The CDR3, as DNA: TGTGCTAGTGGTGGGTCCGGGAAGCGCTACGAGCAGTACTTC.

This rearrangement joins TRBV27 to TRBJ2-1, with D hard to call. The CDR3 contains 13 residues. The germline V gene has CDR1 MNHEY and CDR2 SMNVEV (reference sequence). V gave up 6 bases and J gave up 4 bases, with 10 bases separating them. The CDR3 loop reads CASSVSRYNEQFF. For the CDR3, the DNA is TGTGCCAGCAGCGTTTCTCGGTACAATGAGCAGTTCTTC.

The chain employs TRBV29-1 and TRBJ2-3; the D gene is possibly TRBD2 (5 bases). Germline V CDR1 and CDR2: SQVTM, ANQGSEA. Trimming took off 6 bases at V and 3 bases at J, with 19 bases between the two ends. The CDR3 length is 15 residues. This CDR3 is CSVRAFGAMTDTQYF. The CDR3 DNA sequence: TGCAGCGTGAGGGCCTTCGGCGCAATGACAGATACGCAGTATTTT.

The rearrangement joins TRBV7-2 to TRBJ2-7; D is unclear. CDR1 SGHTA and CDR2 FQGNSA come from the germline V gene. V dropped 3 bases and J dropped 2 bases, with 2 bases sitting between them. The CDR3 is 11 amino acids. This chain's CDR3 is CASSFAYEQYF. In DNA form, the CDR3 reads TGTGCCAGCAGCTTTGCCTACGAGCAGTACTTC.

The chain uses TRBV6-1 and TRBJ2-1; D is undetermined. CDR3 length: 10 amino acids. Germline CDR1 reads MNHNS; CDR2 reads SASEGT. Trimming removed 7 bases at V and 15 bases at J, with 13 bases between. The DNA for the CDR3 is TGTGCCAGCAATATTGGCGCCTGGTTCTTC. It encodes CASNIGAWFF.

This rearrangement joins TRBV28 to TRBJ2-2; the D is unclear. V dropped 3 bases and J dropped 4 bases, with 9 bases sitting between them. The germline gives CDR1 MDHEN, CDR2 SYDVKM. This CDR3 comprises 14 residues. The CDR3 loop reads CASSFRVGTGELFF. As DNA, the CDR3 is TGTGCCAGCAGTTTCCGGGTGGGCACCGGGGAGCTGTTTTTT.

As concerns this clone: The same CDR3 can be traced to other DNA sequences in this sample. The CDR3 protein is CASSLGLAGTDTQYF. The DNA of the CDR3 is TGTGCCAGCAGCTTAGGACTAGCTGGCACAGATACGCAGTATTTT. The J gene is TRBJ2-3, the V gene TRBV7-2; 7 positions match TRBD2. V shed 1 base, J shed 1 base, and the junction held 2 bases outside the gene matches. There are 15 residues in the CDR3. From germline, CDR1 is SGHTA and CDR2 FQGNSA. Looking up the rest from reference TRBV7-2 and TRBJ2-3 gives the full variable domain: GAGVSQSPSNKVTEKGKDVELRCDPISGHTALYWYRQSLGQGLEFLIYFQGNSAPDKSGLPSDRFSAERTGGSVSTLTIQRTQQEDSAVYLCASSLGLAGTDTQYFGPGTRLTVL.

The V gene is TRBV5-6, the J gene TRBJ1-2, with TRBD1 matching 8 bases. Germline loops: CDR1 SGHDT, CDR2 YYEEEE. Losses at the gene ends were 0 bases for V and 6 bases for J; bases not matched to a gene: 7. The CDR3 has 15 amino acids. The CDR3 DNA reads TGTGCCAGCAGCTTGGCGGGCAGGGGGCGCGATGGCTACACCTTC. Encoded protein: CASSLAGRGRDGYTF.

The CDR3 DNA follows: TGTGCCAGCAGCTTAGCCCTGACTAGCGCCAGGGAGACCCAGTACTTC. This gives the protein CASSLALTSARETQYF. The chain carries TRBV7-8 and TRBJ2-5; 8 bases agree with TRBD2. Germline V gene data show CDR1 as SGHVS and CDR2 as FQNEAQ. J gave up 5 bases and V 0 bases, and 8 bases lay outside the gene matches. The CDR3 totals 16 residues.

The sample holds a few counts of this clone. The chain is built from TRBV6-1 and TRBJ2-7; no clear D gene. The V gene lost 3 bases and the J gene lost 2 bases, with 8 bases spanning the gap. CDR3 length: 13 amino acids. Germline V gene data show CDR1 as MNHNS and CDR2 as SASEGT. CDR3 sequence (DNA): TGTGCCAGCAGTGAGGACCGAGCCTACGAGCAGTACTTC. Translated: CASSEDRAYEQYF.

The V gene is TRBV7-9, the J gene TRBJ1-4; 7 nucleotides match TRBD1. CDR1 is SEHNR and CDR2 is FQNEAQ in the germline V gene (reference sequence). This CDR3 is built from 15 residues. Trimming cost V 2 bases and J 6 bases; bases outside gene matches: 6. The CDR3 loop reads CASSLTDREDEKLFF. The CDR3 DNA sequence: TGTGCCAGCAGCTTAACTGACAGGGAGGATGAAAAACTGTTTTTT.

The chain is built from TRBV5-1 and TRBJ2-2, with D unresolved. The germline V gene has CDR1 SGHRS and CDR2 YFSETQ. With 0 bases removed from V and 7 bases from J, the gap between germline ends came to 7 bases. This CDR3 region has 13 residues. In DNA, the CDR3 is TGCGCCAGCAGCTTGGCGATAGGCGGGGAGCTGTTTTTT. Translated, it gives CASSLAIGGELFF.

V usage is TRBV6-4 and J usage is TRBJ2-2; tentative D call: TRBD2 (6 bases). V lost 6 bases and J lost 1, with 9 bases in between. This CDR3 comprises 14 residues. Looked up from germline, CDR1 is MRHNA and CDR2 is SNTAGT. CDR3 loop: CASSGTQNTGELFF. The DNA of the CDR3 is TGTGCCAGCAGCGGGACTCAGAACACCGGGGAGCTGTTTTTT.

The chain joins TRBV5-4 to TRBJ1-2, with 7 bases lining up with TRBD1. The CDR3 totals 14 residues. With 3 bases clipped from V and 2 bases from J, the junction kept 4 bases outside the gene matches. The germline V gene has CDR1 SGHNT and CDR2 YYREEE (reference sequence). The CDR3: CASSSGTDNYGYTF. DNA for the CDR3: TGTGCCAGCAGCTCGGGGACAGACAACTATGGCTACACCTTC.

V usage is TRBV7-6 and J usage is TRBJ2-1; 8 nucleotides agree with TRBD1. The V and J ends lost 8 bases and 7 bases, in that order; junction bases with no gene match: 13. The germline V gene encodes CDR1 SGHVS and CDR2 FNYEAQ. The CDR3 totals 15 residues. The DNA of the CDR3 is TGTGCCAGCTCCCATATCCGACAGGGGTCGAATGAGCAGTTCTTC. Its translation is CASSHIRQGSNEQFF.